This entry lists 21 T cell receptor beta chains sequenced from one sample in a study of cytomegalovirus exposure and HLA in healthy donors (dated by TCRdb to the late 2010s). Library prep was done by the immunoSEQ multiplex PCR assay. The multiplex PCR relied on a mix of 60 forward primers for TCR Vbeta segments and 13 reverse primers for TCR Jbeta segments. The table was pulled from immuneACCESS by TCRdb, which kept in-frame rearrangements only. Such tables lose some clones; where checked, under half of the loss comes from unresolved V genes, and the rest has no known cause. This sample gives under 150,000 clones in total; 76% of them show up just once. 1.5% to 2% of the sample goes to the ten largest clones. Sequencing was performed on PBMCs. The receptors derive from a middle-aged woman in good health and CMV-seronegative.

The chain links TRBV19 to TRBJ1-1; possibly TRBD1 for D (5 bases). The CDR3 sequence is 12 residues long. V was cut by 4 bases and J by 8 bases, with 11 bases left in between. The germline V gene has CDR1 LNHDA and CDR2 SQIVND (reference sequence). As DNA, the CDR3 is TGTGCCAGTAGTAGCTTAAAGGGGGAAGCTTTCTTT. This sequence encodes CASSSLKGEAFF.

The gene calls are TRBV27 and TRBJ1-4; TRBD1 might be the D (6 bases). V lost 6 bases to trimming and J lost 8 bases, with 16 bases between them. Germline V gene data show CDR1 as MNHEY and CDR2 as SMNVEV (reference sequence). The CDR3 extends over 14 amino acids. The CDR3 coding sequence is TGTGCCAGCAGCAGACAGGTGCGGGGGGAAAAACTGTTTTTT. Its protein is CASSRQVRGEKLFF.

The V and J genes are TRBV27 and TRBJ2-5; 8 bases agree with TRBD2. CDR3 length equals 15 residues. The germline V gene has CDR1 MNHEY and CDR2 SMNVEV (reference sequence). Trimming took 6 bases from V and 1 from J; bases not matched to a gene: 7. The CDR3 DNA follows: TGTGCCAGCAGCAGGGCGGGAGGTCCCCAAGAGACCCAGTACTTC. Translating gives CASSRAGGPQETQYF.

This chain uses TRBV4-2 with TRBJ2-1; the D is unclear. The length of the CDR3 is 14 residues. V was shortened by 0 bases and J by 7 bases, with 10 bases between the two germline ends. From germline, CDR1 is LGHNA and CDR2 YNFKEQ. The chain's CDR3 is CASSQEEARNEQFF. The CDR3 DNA reads TGTGCCAGCAGCCAAGAAGAGGCCCGGAATGAGCAGTTCTTC.

This clone has only a few counts. The gene calls are TRBV7-7 and TRBJ2-1; TRBD1 aligns across 7 bases. Per the germline V gene, CDR1 is SSHAT and CDR2 is FNYEAQ (reference sequence). The V and J ends lost 4 bases and 4 bases, in that order; junction bases with no gene match: 1. The CDR3 has 13 amino acids. In DNA form, the CDR3 reads TGTGCCAGCAGCTCGACAGGGTACAATGAGCAGTTCTTC. Translation gives CASSSTGYNEQFF.

This rearrangement joins TRBV6-5 to TRBJ2-1; weak D call: TRBD2 (6 bases). The V gene's germline CDR1 is MNHEY and CDR2 SVGAGI. The V and J ends lost 0 bases and 7 bases respectively, with 13 bases between them. This CDR3 has 15 residues. The CDR3 region is CASSYSAGSLNEQFF. Here the CDR3 DNA reads TGTGCCAGCAGTTACTCGGCGGGATCGTTGAATGAGCAGTTCTTC.

V usage is TRBV5-1 and J usage is TRBJ1-1, with D perhaps TRBD1 (5 bases). This CDR3 comprises 13 residues. The germline V and J ends were trimmed by 4 bases and 1 base, with 8 bases remaining between them. Germline V gene lookup returns CDR1 SGHRS and CDR2 YFSETQ. CDR3 bases: TGCGCCAGCAGCACACAGGAGAACACTGAAGCTTTCTTT. Amino acids: CASSTQENTEAFF.

Only one count was recorded for this clone. J is TRBJ2-5 and V is TRBV14; TRBD2 matches at 10 bases. Germline assignment: CDR1 SGHDN and CDR2 FVKESK. V lost 4 bases and J lost 3; bases outside the gene matches: 8. CDR3 size: 16 residues. The CDR3 nucleotides are TGTGCCAGCAGCCCCAGCTGGACTAGCGGAAAAGAGACCCAGTACTTC. This codes for CASSPSWTSGKETQYF. Drawing the rest from reference TRBV14 and TRBJ2-5, the complete variable domain is EAGVTQFPSHSVIEKGQTVTLRCDPISGHDNLYWYRRVMGKEIKFLLHFVKESKQDESGMPNNRFLAERTGGTYSTLKVQPAELEDSGVYFCASSPSWTSGKETQYFGPGTRLLVL.

The chain uses TRBV5-5 and TRBJ1-5, with a tentative D call TRBD1 (5 bases). CDR1 SGHKS and CDR2 YYEKEE come from the germline V gene (reference sequence). The CDR3 covers 14 residues. V lost 4 bases to trimming and J lost 1 base, with 9 bases between them. The CDR3 protein is CASSPGSSNQPQHF. DNA of the CDR3: TGTGCCAGCAGCCCAGGGTCCAGCAATCAGCCCCAGCATTTT.

This clone was counted once. The V gene is TRBV6-5, the J gene TRBJ1-5; D is unclear. CDR3 length equals 12 residues. Between the trimmed V and J ends, which lost 6 bases and 1 base, there was a span of 4 bases. Germline V gives CDR1 MNHEY, CDR2 SVGAGI. The DNA of the CDR3 is TGTGCCAGCAGACAGAGCAATCAGCCCCAGCATTTT. Its protein is CASRQSNQPQHF.

J is TRBJ1-2 and V is TRBV19, with 10 nucleotides matching TRBD1. Trimming removed 6 bases from V and 4 bases from J; junction bases left unmatched: 2. The CDR3 is made up of 13 amino acids. The V gene's germline CDR1 is LNHDA and CDR2 SQIVND (reference sequence). The CDR3 DNA follows: TGTGCCAGTAGGGGACAGGGGACCTATGGCTACACCTTC. Its translation: CASRGQGTYGYTF.

The rearrangement links TRBV19 to TRBJ1-2; unclear D gene. The germline CDR1 and CDR2 sequences are LNHDA and SQIVND (reference sequence). The V end was cut by 3 bases, the J end by 1 base, with 9 bases between. The CDR3 loop spans 14 amino acids. CDR3 in amino acids: CASSIDGINYGYTF. CDR3 DNA: TGTGCCAGTAGTATCGACGGGATTAACTATGGCTACACCTTC.

The gene calls are TRBV30 and TRBJ1-3, with TRBD1 matching 7 bases. Germline lookup yields CDR1 GTSNPN and CDR2 SVGIG (reference sequence). The CDR3 covers 16 residues. The ends lost 0 bases at V and 0 bases at J; junction bases unmatched: 5. The CDR3 sequence: CAWSVTGANSGNTIYF. The CDR3 DNA reads as TGTGCCTGGAGTGTCACAGGGGCGAACTCTGGAAACACCATATATTTT.

This chain uses TRBV5-4 with TRBJ1-2; D is ambiguous. V was shortened by 1 base and J by 2 bases, with 9 bases between the two germline ends. The CDR3 is 14 amino acids. CDR1 is SGHNT, CDR2 YYREEE, per germline (reference sequence). The CDR3 DNA follows: TGTGCCAGCAGCTTGAGTCTGGGCAACTATGGCTACACCTTC. It codes for CASSLSLGNYGYTF.

The V and J genes are TRBV28 and TRBJ1-5, with 7 bases identical to TRBD1. V was clipped by 3 bases and J by 1 base; unmatched bases: 12. CDR1 is MDHEN, CDR2 SYDVKM, per germline. The CDR3 covers 18 residues. The CDR3 loop reads CASSFPVGGGGSNQPQHF. In DNA form, the CDR3 reads TGTGCCAGCAGTTTCCCCGTCGGAGGGGGCGGAAGCAATCAGCCCCAGCATTTT.

CDR3 DNA sequence: TGTGCCAGCAGCCAAGAATGGGACAGGGCCTACGAGCAGTACTTC. Amino acids: CASSQEWDRAYEQYF. The gene calls are TRBV4-2 and TRBJ2-7, with 9 bases identical to TRBD1. Trimming cost V 0 bases and J 2 bases; bases outside gene matches: 2. This CDR3 comprises 15 residues. CDR1 and CDR2 (germline): LGHNA, YNFKEQ.

A word on this clone: One end of the junction is discordant with germline, which a read error may explain. The rearrangement uses TRBV7-9 and TRBJ2-3; TRBD2 aligns across 14 bases. This CDR3 has 16 residues. Germline CDR1 is SEHNR and CDR2 is FQNEAQ (reference sequence). CDR3 amino acids: CSSSLEGLAGADTQYF. CDR3 coding DNA: TGTTCCAGCAGCTTAGAGGGACTAGCGGGAGCAGATACGCAGTATTTT.

The chain is built from TRBV19 and TRBJ1-4, with TRBD1 matching over 9 bases. CDR3 length: 14 amino acids. With 4 bases clipped from V and 8 bases from J, the junction kept 5 bases outside the gene matches. Germline CDR1 reads LNHDA; CDR2 reads SQIVND (reference sequence). The CDR3 bases are TGTGCCAGTAGTACACAGGGGGCCCTGGAAAAACTGTTTTTT. It codes for CASSTQGALEKLFF.

In its sample, this clone was seen once. CDR3 nucleotide sequence: TGTGCCAGCAGTGACAGGGGGAGTAGCGGCACTGAAGCTTTCTTT. Its protein is CASSDRGSSGTEAFF. This sequence joins TRBV6-1 and TRBJ1-1, with 7 bases that match TRBD1. The CDR3 consists of 15 residues. Germline lookup yields CDR1 MNHNS and CDR2 SASEGT. V was clipped by 3 bases and J by 4 bases; unmatched bases: 8.

The chain recombines TRBV11-1 with TRBJ2-1; 12 bases line up with TRBD2. Germline V gene sequence: CDR1 SGHAT, CDR2 FQDESV (reference sequence). This CDR3 is 14 amino acids long. V was clipped by 5 bases and J by 10 bases; unmatched bases: 6. CDR3: CASSILLAGGEQFF. The CDR3 DNA reads TGTGCCAGCAGCATATTACTAGCGGGAGGCGAGCAGTTCTTC.

This chain joins TRBV9 and TRBJ2-2; weak D call: TRBD1 (6 bases). The CDR3 is made up of 16 amino acids. Germline assignment: CDR1 SGDLS and CDR2 YYNGEE. The ends were cut back, 2 bases at V and 1 base at J, with 12 bases in the middle. The CDR3 protein is CASSVLDSQNTGELFF. The CDR3, as DNA: TGTGCCAGCAGCGTCTTGGACAGTCAGAACACCGGGGAGCTGTTTTTT.